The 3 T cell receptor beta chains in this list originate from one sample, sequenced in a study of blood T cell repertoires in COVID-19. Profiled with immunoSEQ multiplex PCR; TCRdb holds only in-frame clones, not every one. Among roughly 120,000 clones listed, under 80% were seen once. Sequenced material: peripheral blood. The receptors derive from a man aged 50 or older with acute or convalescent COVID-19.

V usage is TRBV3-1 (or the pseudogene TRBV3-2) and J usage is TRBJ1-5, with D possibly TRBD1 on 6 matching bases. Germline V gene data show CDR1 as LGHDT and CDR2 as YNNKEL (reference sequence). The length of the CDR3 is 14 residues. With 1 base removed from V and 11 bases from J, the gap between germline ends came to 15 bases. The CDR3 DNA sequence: TGTGCCAGCAGCCAAGGTCAGTCTCAGGGGACCCAGCATTTT. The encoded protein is CASSQGQSQGTQHF.

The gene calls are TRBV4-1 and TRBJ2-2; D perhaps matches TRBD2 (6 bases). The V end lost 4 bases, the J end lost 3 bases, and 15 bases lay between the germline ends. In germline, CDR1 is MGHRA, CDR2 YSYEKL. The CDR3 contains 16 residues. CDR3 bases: TGCGCCAGCAGCCTTCTTTTCGGGAGAGACACCGGGGAGCTGTTTTTT. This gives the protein CASSLLFGRDTGELFF.

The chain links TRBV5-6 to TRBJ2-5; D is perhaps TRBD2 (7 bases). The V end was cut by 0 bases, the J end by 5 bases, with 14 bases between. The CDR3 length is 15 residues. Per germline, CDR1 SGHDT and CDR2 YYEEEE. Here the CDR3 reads CASSLAPRGGETQYF. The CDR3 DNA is TGTGCCAGCAGCTTGGCCCCCAGGGGAGGGGAGACCCAGTACTTC.